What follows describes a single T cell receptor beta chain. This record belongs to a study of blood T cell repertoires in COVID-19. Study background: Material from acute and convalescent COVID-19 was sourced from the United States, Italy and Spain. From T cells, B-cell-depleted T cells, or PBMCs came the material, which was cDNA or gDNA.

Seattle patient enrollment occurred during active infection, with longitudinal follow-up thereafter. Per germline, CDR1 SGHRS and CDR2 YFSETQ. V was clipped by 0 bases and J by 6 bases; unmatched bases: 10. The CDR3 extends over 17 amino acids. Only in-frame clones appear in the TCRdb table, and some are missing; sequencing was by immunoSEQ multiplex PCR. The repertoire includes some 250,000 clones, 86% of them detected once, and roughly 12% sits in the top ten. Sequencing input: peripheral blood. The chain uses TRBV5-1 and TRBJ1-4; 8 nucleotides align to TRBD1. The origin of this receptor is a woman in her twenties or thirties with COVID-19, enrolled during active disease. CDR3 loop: CASSLDTLDRVDEKLFF. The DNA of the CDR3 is TGCGCCAGCAGCTTGGATACCCTGGACAGGGTTGATGAAAAACTGTTTTTT. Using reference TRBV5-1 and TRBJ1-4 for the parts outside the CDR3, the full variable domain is KAGVTQTPRYLIKTRGQQVTLSCSPISGHRSVSWYQQTPGQGLQFLFEYFSETQRNKGNFPGRFSGRQFSNSRSEMNVSTLELGDSALYLCASSLDTLDRVDEKLFFGSGTQLSVL.